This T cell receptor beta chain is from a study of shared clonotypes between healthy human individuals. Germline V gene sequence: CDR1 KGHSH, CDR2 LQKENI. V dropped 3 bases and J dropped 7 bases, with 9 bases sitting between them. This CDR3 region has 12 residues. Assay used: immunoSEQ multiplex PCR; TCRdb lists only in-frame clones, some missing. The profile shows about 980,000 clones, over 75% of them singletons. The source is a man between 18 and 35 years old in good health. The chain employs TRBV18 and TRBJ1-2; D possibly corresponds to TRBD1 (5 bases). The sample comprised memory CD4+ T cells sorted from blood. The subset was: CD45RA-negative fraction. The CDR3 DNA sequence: TGTGCCAGCTCACCTCCAGGGTCTGGCTACACCTTC. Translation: CASSPPGSGYTF. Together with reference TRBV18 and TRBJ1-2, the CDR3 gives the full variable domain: NAGVMQNPRHLVRRRGQEARLRCSPMKGHSHVYWYRQLPEEGLKFMVYLQKENIIDESGMPKERFSAEFPKEGPSILRIQQVVRGDSAAYFCASSPPGSGYTFGSGTRLTVV.